Reported below is one TCR beta chain. These data are taken from a study of T cell changes during pregnancy in multiple sclerosis. Assay: immunoSEQ multiplex PCR; the TCRdb copy retains only in-frame clones and omits some. The sample has about 33,000 clones; about nine tenths are singletons. This CDR3 is 14 amino acids long. The germline V and J ends were trimmed by 6 bases and 1 base, with 11 bases remaining between them. Germline V lookup: CDR1 MNHEY, CDR2 SMNVEV (reference sequence). The genes are TRBV27 and TRBJ2-3; a possible D gene is TRBD2 (5 bases). The sequences come from CD4+ T cells from peripheral blood mononuclear cells, collected in the third trimester of pregnancy. The source is a female donor in good health, enrolled as a control in a pregnancy study. The CDR3 loop reads CASRLAYGTDTQYF. CDR3 sequence (DNA): TGTGCCAGCAGGTTAGCGTATGGCACAGATACGCAGTATTTT.